What follows are 27 T cell receptor beta chains derived from one specimen sequenced in a study of PD-1 blockade in mismatch repair-deficient tumors (dated by TCRdb to between 2016 and 2019). Taken with the paper, the label for time point translates to: peripheral blood 12 weeks after first pembrolizumab dose. Library prep was done by the immunoSEQ multiplex PCR assay. The source is immuneACCESS, and TCRdb retained only in-frame sequences with V and J called. Part of the clones is not carried over; for the studies checked, unresolved V genes explain less than half of this, and the remainder is unexplained. Counted in this sample were tens of thousands of clones; 81% of them appeared once. The top ten clonotypes cover roughly 2.8% of the sample. Here the sequenced sample was peripheral blood, taken 12 weeks after starting pembrolizumab. Receptors originate from an adult with mismatch repair-deficient cancer.

In its sample, this clone was seen many times. This chain joins TRBV20-1 and TRBJ2-3; D not certain. Germline CDR1 is DFQATT and CDR2 is SNEGSKA (reference sequence). Deletions cut 1 base from V and 1 base from J, with 0 bases between. The CDR3 contains 11 residues. The CDR3 region has the DNA TGCAGTGCTAGAGGCACAGATACGCAGTATTTT. This encodes CSARGTDTQYF.

The chain has TRBV10-3 and TRBJ2-3; the match to TRBD2 covers 9 bases. This CDR3 spans 18 amino acids. The V gene end was trimmed by 5 bases and the J gene end by 2 bases; junction bases not matched to a gene: 14. Germline lookup yields CDR1 ENHRY and CDR2 SYGVKD. The CDR3 bases are TGTGCCATCAGTCTTACTCGACTAGCGGAGGCCCCCACAGATACGCAGTATTTT. Translating gives CAISLTRLAEAPTDTQYF.

This clone was found once. This chain links TRBV10-3 with TRBJ2-3; 13 bases match TRBD2. Germline V lookup: CDR1 ENHRY, CDR2 SYGVKD. The V and J ends lost 7 bases and 2 bases, in that order; junction bases with no gene match: 6. This CDR3 is built from 16 residues. CDR3 amino acids: CAINEGTSGVTDTQYF. The CDR3 DNA follows: TGTGCCATCAACGAAGGGACTAGCGGGGTCACAGATACGCAGTATTTT.

The chain links TRBV10-1 to TRBJ1-1; 8 bases are a match to TRBD1. Germline V lookup: CDR1 WNHNN, CDR2 SYGVQD (reference sequence). The CDR3 has 14 residues. The V segment lost 4 bases and the J segment 3 bases; nucleotides outside the gene matches: 4. This CDR3 reads CASSATTGDTEAFF. DNA for the CDR3: TGCGCCAGCAGTGCTACGACAGGGGACACTGAAGCTTTCTTT.

The rearrangement joins TRBV11-3 to TRBJ2-7; 7 nucleotides match TRBD1. Losses at the gene ends were 5 bases for V and 10 bases for J; bases not matched to a gene: 11. CDR1 SGHNT and CDR2 YENEEA come from the germline V gene. The CDR3 consists of 13 residues. CDR3 protein: CASSLRQGVQQYF. The CDR3 coding sequence is TGTGCCAGCAGCCTACGACAGGGCGTCCAACAGTACTTC.

The chain employs TRBV5-4 and TRBJ1-2; maybe TRBD1 (5 bases). The germline CDR1 and CDR2 sequences are SGHNT and YYREEE (reference sequence). CDR3 length: 14 residues. The germline V and J ends were trimmed by 2 bases and 5 bases, with 13 bases remaining between them. The CDR3 DNA reads TGTGCCAGCAGCTTCGGGGACTCCCCATATGGCTACACCTTC. Amino acids: CASSFGDSPYGYTF.

In regard to this clone: This same CDR3 is encoded by further DNA sequences in the sample. The J gene is TRBJ2-7, the V gene TRBV14; unclear D gene. Germline V lookup: CDR1 SGHDN, CDR2 FVKESK. The V gene lost 0 bases and the J gene lost 2 bases, with 11 bases spanning the gap. The CDR3 is made up of 15 amino acids. CDR3 bases: TGTGCCAGCAGCCAAGAACGTGGAATGACCTACGAGCAGTACTTC. Residues: CASSQERGMTYEQYF.

Of note for this clone: One end of the junction fails to match germline, which may point to a read error. The chain links TRBV7-7 to TRBJ2-5; TRBD2 matches at 9 bases. Germline CDR1 reads SSHAT; CDR2 reads FNYEAQ (reference sequence). The CDR3 is made up of 15 amino acids. The CDR3 DNA follows: TGTGCTAGCAGCTCCCAGACTAGCGGAGGGGGGACCCAGTACTTC. It yields the protein CASSSQTSGGGTQYF. Full variable domain (outside the CDR3, taken from reference TRBV7-7 and TRBJ2-5): GAGVSQSPRYKVTKRGQDVTLRCDPISSHATLYWYQQALGQGPEFLTYFNYEAQPDKSGLPSDRFSAERPEGSISTLTIQRTEQRDSAMYRCASSSQTSGGGTQYFGPGTRLLVL.

The V and J genes are TRBV5-4 and TRBJ2-7, with 7 bases matching TRBD1. V shed 0 bases, J shed 12 bases, and the junction held 12 bases outside the gene matches. Germline CDR1 SGHNT, CDR2 YYREEE (reference sequence). The CDR3 spans 14 residues. CDR3 nucleotide sequence: TGTGCCAGCAGCTTGGATGGACAGGCTCGGTTCCCGTACTTC. This translates into CASSLDGQARFPYF.

The chain has TRBV9 and TRBJ2-3; 11 bases fit TRBD2. CDR3 length: 19 residues. Germline V CDR1 and CDR2: SGDLS, YYNGEE. V shed 5 bases, J shed 1 base, and the junction held 15 bases outside the gene matches. DNA of the CDR3: TGTGCCAGCAGTCGTAGTGGTAGCGGGAGGGGTTTTGGCACAGATACGCAGTATTTT. This sequence encodes CASSRSGSGRGFGTDTQYF.

This clone was detected only a few times. The V and J genes are TRBV6-1 and TRBJ1-2, with D possibly being TRBD1 (6 bases). Germline CDR1 reads MNHNS; CDR2 reads SASEGT. The ends were cut back, 6 bases at V and 4 bases at J, with 18 bases in the middle. The length of the CDR3 is 15 residues. In DNA, the CDR3 is TGTGCCAGCAGCCGAAGTCAGGGGAATATCTATGGCTACACCTTC. It encodes CASSRSQGNIYGYTF.

The chain is built from TRBV7-6 and TRBJ2-7, with a tentative D call TRBD2 (6 bases). There are 16 residues in the CDR3. V was trimmed by 1 base and J by 2 bases, leaving 15 bases between them. Looked up from germline, CDR1 is SGHVS and CDR2 is FNYEAQ. The CDR3 loop reads CASSLVSAGIPYEQYF. In DNA, the CDR3 is TGTGCCAGCAGCTTAGTTTCGGCGGGAATACCCTACGAGCAGTACTTC. Drawing the rest from reference TRBV7-6 and TRBJ2-7, the complete variable domain is GAGVSQSPRYKVTKRGQDVALRCDPISGHVSLYWYRQALGQGPEFLTYFNYEAQQDKSGLPNDRFSAERPEGSISTLTIQRTEQRDSAMYRCASSLVSAGIPYEQYFGPGTRLTVT.

As concerns this clone: Compared with germline, one end of the junction differs, possibly owing to a read error. The chain joins TRBV11-3 to TRBJ2-1, with 9 bases fitting TRBD2. This CDR3 spans 14 amino acids. From germline, CDR1 is SGHNT and CDR2 YENEEA. The CDR3 protein is CASSPTSGSNGQFF. In nucleotides, the CDR3 is TGTGCCAGCAGCCCAACTAGCGGGTCAAATGGGCAGTTCTTC.

The chain uses TRBV27 and TRBJ2-7; weak D call: TRBD2 (6 bases). The V gene's germline CDR1 is MNHEY and CDR2 SMNVEV (reference sequence). The CDR3 is 14 residues long. With 5 bases removed from V and 2 bases from J, the gap between germline ends came to 13 bases. The CDR3 bases are TGTGCCAGCAGTCCTATGGGGAGGCCCTACGAGCAGTACTTC. This gives the protein CASSPMGRPYEQYF.

The chain has TRBV2 and TRBJ1-5, with 10 bases lining up with TRBD1. Germline CDR1 is SNHLY and CDR2 is FYNNEI. The J segment lost 2 bases and the V segment lost 8 bases, leaving 0 bases of the junction unmatched. The CDR3 is 13 residues long. The CDR3 coding sequence is TGTGCCAGCGGGACAGGGGGCAATCAGCCCCAGCATTTT. Translation gives CASGTGGNQPQHF.

The chain couples TRBV6-5 to TRBJ2-7, with 10 bases that match TRBD1. Germline V CDR1 and CDR2: MNHEY, SVGAGI. V gave up 5 bases and J gave up 0 bases; unmatched junction bases: 4. CDR3 length: 15 residues. For the CDR3, the DNA is TGTGCCAGCAGTCGGGACAGGGGTAGCTCCTACGAGCAGTACTTC. Translation: CASSRDRGSSYEQYF.

The V gene is TRBV18, the J gene TRBJ1-2; D may be TRBD1 (6 bases). V lost 3 bases to trimming and J lost 6 bases, with 11 bases between them. The CDR3 loop spans 13 amino acids. CDR1 and CDR2 from the germline V gene are KGHSH and LQKENI. This CDR3 reads CASSPQGMDGYTF. For the CDR3, the DNA is TGTGCCAGCTCACCTCAGGGGATGGATGGCTACACCTTC.

The chain's CDR3 is CASSFTDFGPLGGYEQYF. The CDR3 DNA follows: TGCGCCAGCAGCTTTACGGACTTCGGACCACTCGGGGGCTACGAGCAGTACTTC. The J gene is TRBJ2-7, the V gene TRBV5-1, with TRBD2 as a possible D gene (6 bases). Trimming took 2 bases from V and 3 from J, leaving 24 bases between them. CDR1 and CDR2 from the germline V gene are SGHRS and YFSETQ. This CDR3 comprises 18 residues. The full variable domain, in which reference TRBV5-1 and TRBJ2-7 provide the parts outside the CDR3, is KAGVTQTPRYLIKTRGQQVTLSCSPISGHRSVSWYQQTPGQGLQFLFEYFSETQRNKGNFPGRFSGRQFSNSRSEMNVSTLELGDSALYLCASSFTDFGPLGGYEQYFGPGTRLTVT.

This clone appeared once. V usage is TRBV7-2 and J usage is TRBJ2-1; D unresolved. The V gene lost 5 bases and the J gene lost 2 bases, with 10 bases spanning the gap. The germline CDR1 and CDR2 sequences are SGHTA and FQGNSA. CDR3 length: 14 amino acids. The CDR3 is CASSLYSTYNEQFF. The CDR3, as DNA: TGTGCCAGCAGCCTATATAGTACCTACAATGAGCAGTTCTTC.

The chain carries TRBV11-2 and TRBJ2-1; 9 nucleotides line up with TRBD2. The CDR3 spans 16 residues. J lost 10 bases, V lost 4 bases, and 14 bases had no gene match. CDR1 is SGHAT and CDR2 is FQNNGV in the germline V gene. The CDR3 nucleotides are TGTGCCAGCAGCTCCCTACCGGGACTAGCCGGGTCGGAGCAGTTCTTC. It encodes CASSSLPGLAGSEQFF.

V gene TRBV19 combines with J gene TRBJ1-1, with 7 nucleotides matching TRBD1. Germline trimming cut 4 bases from V and 0 bases from J; bases unmatched to any gene: 11. The CDR3 runs 17 residues. Germline V lookup: CDR1 LNHDA, CDR2 SQIVND (reference sequence). Here the CDR3 reads CASSTVRDRRLNTEAFF. The CDR3 nucleotides are TGTGCCAGTAGTACAGTCCGGGACAGAAGATTGAACACTGAAGCTTTCTTT.

In this sample, this clone turned up many times. One end of the junction is discordant with germline, which a read error may explain. The rearrangement links TRBV11-2 to TRBJ1-5; D is uncertain. Germline assignment: CDR1 SGHAT and CDR2 FQNNGV. The CDR3 loop spans 15 amino acids. The CDR3: CASSIDGSPNQPQHF. The CDR3 region has the DNA TGTGCCAGCAGCATAGACGGTTCCCCCAATCAGCCCCAGCATTTT. The full variable domain, its missing parts supplied by reference TRBV11-2 and TRBJ1-5, is EAGVAQSPRYKIIEKRQSVAFWCNPISGHATLYWYQQILGQGPKLLIQFQNNGVVDDSQLPKDRFSAERLKGVDSTLKIQPAKLEDSAVYLCASSIDGSPNQPQHFGDGTRLSIL.

The rearrangement joins TRBV4-1 to TRBJ1-1; D is undetermined. This CDR3 has 13 residues. Germline lookup yields CDR1 MGHRA and CDR2 YSYEKL. V was cut by 1 base and J by 0 bases, with 3 bases left in between. The CDR3, as DNA: TGCGCCAGCAGCCAAGTTGTGAACACTGAAGCTTTCTTT. This translates into CASSQVVNTEAFF.

V is TRBV7-6 and J is TRBJ2-1; 8 bases are shared with TRBD2. Germline V gene sequence: CDR1 SGHVS, CDR2 FNYEAQ. V lost 6 bases, J lost 8 bases, and 12 bases stayed unmatched. The CDR3 is 15 residues long. CDR3 sequence: CASSSPPGGKYEQFF. DNA of the CDR3: TGTGCCAGCAGTTCGCCCCCGGGAGGGAAGTATGAGCAGTTCTTC.

V and J are TRBV4-1 and TRBJ1-1; D unresolved. Germline V CDR1 and CDR2: MGHRA, YSYEKL. The CDR3 is made up of 12 amino acids. Trimming pared 2 bases from V and 11 bases from J, leaving 12 bases between. Written as DNA, the CDR3 is TGCGCCAGCAGCCAACTATACGGCCCGGCTTTCTTT. It codes for CASSQLYGPAFF.

The rearrangement uses TRBV18 and TRBJ2-2, with 10 bases fitting TRBD1. The germline V gene encodes CDR1 KGHSH and CDR2 LQKENI. Trimming took 6 bases from V and 6 from J; bases not matched to a gene: 10. CDR3 length equals 16 residues. CDR3 residues: CASSLIAGTGAGELFF. The DNA of the CDR3 is TGTGCCAGCTCTCTCATTGCCGGGACAGGGGCCGGGGAGCTGTTTTTT. The variable domain in full, with the rest retrieved from reference TRBV18 and TRBJ2-2, is NAGVMQNPRHLVRRRGQEARLRCSPMKGHSHVYWYRQLPEEGLKFMVYLQKENIIDESGMPKERFSAEFPKEGPSILRIQQVVRGDSAAYFCASSLIAGTGAGELFFGEGSRLTVL.

This clone was seen only a few times. The J gene is TRBJ1-2, the V gene TRBV27, with D uncertain. The CDR3 is 11 amino acids. Trimming cost V 11 bases and J 8 bases, with 15 bases left between them. The V gene's germline CDR1 is MNHEY and CDR2 SMNVEV (reference sequence). In DNA, the CDR3 is TGTGCCGTACTGGCCCCATGGGGCTACACCTTC. Its translation: CAVLAPWGYTF.